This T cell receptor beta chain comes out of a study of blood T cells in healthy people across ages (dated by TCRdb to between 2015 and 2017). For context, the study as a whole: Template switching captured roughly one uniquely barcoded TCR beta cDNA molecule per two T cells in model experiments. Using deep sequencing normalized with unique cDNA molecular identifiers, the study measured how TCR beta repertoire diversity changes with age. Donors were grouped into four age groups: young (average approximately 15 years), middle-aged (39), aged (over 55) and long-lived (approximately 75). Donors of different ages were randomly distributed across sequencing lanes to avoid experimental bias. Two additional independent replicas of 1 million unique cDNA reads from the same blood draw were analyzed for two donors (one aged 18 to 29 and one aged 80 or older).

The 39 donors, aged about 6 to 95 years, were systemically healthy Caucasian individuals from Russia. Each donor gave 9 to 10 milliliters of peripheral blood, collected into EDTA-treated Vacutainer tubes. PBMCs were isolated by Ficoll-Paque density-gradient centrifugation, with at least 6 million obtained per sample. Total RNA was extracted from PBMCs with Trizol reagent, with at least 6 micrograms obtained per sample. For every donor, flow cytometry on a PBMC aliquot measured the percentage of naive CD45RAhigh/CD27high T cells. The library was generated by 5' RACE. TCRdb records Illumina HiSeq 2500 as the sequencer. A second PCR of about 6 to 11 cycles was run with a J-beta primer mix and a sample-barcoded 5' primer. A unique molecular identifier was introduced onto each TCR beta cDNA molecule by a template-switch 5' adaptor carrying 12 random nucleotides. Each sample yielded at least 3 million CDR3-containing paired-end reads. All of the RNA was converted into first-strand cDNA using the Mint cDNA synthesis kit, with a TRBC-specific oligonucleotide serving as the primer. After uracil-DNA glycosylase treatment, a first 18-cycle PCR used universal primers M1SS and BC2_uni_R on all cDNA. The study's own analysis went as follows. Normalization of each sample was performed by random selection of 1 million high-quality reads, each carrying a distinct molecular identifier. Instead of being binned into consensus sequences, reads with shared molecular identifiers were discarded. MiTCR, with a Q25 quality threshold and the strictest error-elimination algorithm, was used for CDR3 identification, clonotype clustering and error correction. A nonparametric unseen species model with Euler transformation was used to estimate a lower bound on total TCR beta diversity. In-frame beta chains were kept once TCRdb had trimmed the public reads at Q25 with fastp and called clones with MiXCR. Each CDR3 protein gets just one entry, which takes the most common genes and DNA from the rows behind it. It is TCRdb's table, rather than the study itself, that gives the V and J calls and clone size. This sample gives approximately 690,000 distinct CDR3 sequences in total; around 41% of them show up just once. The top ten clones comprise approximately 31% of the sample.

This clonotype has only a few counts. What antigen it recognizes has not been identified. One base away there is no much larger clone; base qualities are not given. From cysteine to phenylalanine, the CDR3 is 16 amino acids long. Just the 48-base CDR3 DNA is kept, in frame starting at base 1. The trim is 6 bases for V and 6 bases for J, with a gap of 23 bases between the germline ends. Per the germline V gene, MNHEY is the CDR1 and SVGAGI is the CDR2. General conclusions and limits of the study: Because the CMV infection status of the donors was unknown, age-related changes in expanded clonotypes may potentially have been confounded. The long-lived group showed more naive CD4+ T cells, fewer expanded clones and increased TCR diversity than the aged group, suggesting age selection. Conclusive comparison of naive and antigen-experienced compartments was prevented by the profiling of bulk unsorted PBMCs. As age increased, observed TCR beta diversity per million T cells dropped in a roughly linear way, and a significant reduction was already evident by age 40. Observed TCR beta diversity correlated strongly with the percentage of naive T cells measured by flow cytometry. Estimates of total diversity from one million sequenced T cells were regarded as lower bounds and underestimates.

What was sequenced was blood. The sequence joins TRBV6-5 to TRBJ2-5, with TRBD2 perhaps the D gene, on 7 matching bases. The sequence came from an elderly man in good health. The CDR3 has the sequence CASSPLGGGAAKTQYF. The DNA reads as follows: TGTGCCAGCAGCCCCCTAGGCGGGGGCGCCGCCAAGACCCAGTACTTC.